This TCR beta chain was retrieved from a study of T cells in Graves' hyperthyroidism and ophthalmopathy. Study details: It was at initial diagnosis, before any treatment, that peripheral blood was collected.

Amplification of TCR beta CDR3 regions was performed using RNA transcripts as template. When the TCR CDR3 underwent first-round RT-PCR, the HTBI primer set was used. Using its own MiXCR run on the multiplex PCR reads, TCRdb lists one record per CDR3 protein. The sample yields about 350,000 distinct CDR3 sequences, under 20% seen once. The germline V gene has CDR1 SGDLS and CDR2 YYNGEE. This CDR3 has 12 amino acids. V was pared by 0 bases and J by 3 bases, with 3 bases between. Newly diagnosed patients aged 18 to 65 had hyperthyroidism of under 2 months' duration. The study excluded patients with uncontrolled infection, other autoimmune disease, pregnancy or lactation. This clonotype came up many times.

This receptor was identified in a young woman with Graves' hyperthyroidism. The chain employs TRBV9 and TRBJ1-1; D ambiguous. What was sequenced was blood. In nucleotides, the CDR3 is TGTGCCAGCAGCGTAGAAGACACTGAAGCTTTCTTT. This sequence encodes CASSVEDTEAFF.